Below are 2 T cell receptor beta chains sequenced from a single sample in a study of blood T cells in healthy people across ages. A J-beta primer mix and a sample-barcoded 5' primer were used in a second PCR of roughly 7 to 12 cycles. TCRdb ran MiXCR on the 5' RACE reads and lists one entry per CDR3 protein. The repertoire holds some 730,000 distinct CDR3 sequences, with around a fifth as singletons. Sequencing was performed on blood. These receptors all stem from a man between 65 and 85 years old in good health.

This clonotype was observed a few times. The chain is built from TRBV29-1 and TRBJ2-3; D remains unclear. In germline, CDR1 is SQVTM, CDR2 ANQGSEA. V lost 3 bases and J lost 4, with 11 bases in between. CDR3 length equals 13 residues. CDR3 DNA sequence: TGCAGCGTTGAGCGTCATCCCGCAGATACGCAGTATTTT. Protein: CSVERHPADTQYF.

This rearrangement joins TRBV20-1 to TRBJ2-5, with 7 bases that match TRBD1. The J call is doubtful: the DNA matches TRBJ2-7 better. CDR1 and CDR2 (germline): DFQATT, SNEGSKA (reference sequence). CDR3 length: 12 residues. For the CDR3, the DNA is TGCAGTGCTAGAGAACAGGGGTACGAGCAGTACTTC. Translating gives CSAREQGYEQYF.